One and the same sample provided the 12 T cell receptor beta chains below, sequenced in a study of patients and donors after allogeneic stem cell transplantation. Via MiXCR, TCRdb re-called the RT-PCR reads, giving one row per CDR3 protein. The sample gives more than 850,000 distinct CDR3 sequences, about a sixth of which show up once; 5.5% to 6.5% is in the top ten. Sequencing was performed on blood, either unsorted or a sorted T cell fraction (not recorded which). The source is a human donor who was either an allogeneic HSCT recipient or a stem cell or donor lymphocyte infusion donor (not recorded which). It is not recorded whose cells these are; they may come from a transplant donor.

A few counts support this clonotype. The rearrangement joins TRBV25-1 to TRBJ1-1, with 8 bases lining up with TRBD1. The J segment lost 4 bases and the V segment lost 4 bases, leaving 2 bases of the junction unmatched. Germline loops: CDR1 MGHDK, CDR2 SYGVNS. The CDR3 length is 13 residues. The CDR3, as DNA: TGTGCCAGCAGTGGGACAGGGCGCACTGAAGCTTTCTTT. Protein sequence: CASSGTGRTEAFF. The full variable domain, in which reference TRBV25-1 and TRBJ1-1 provide the parts outside the CDR3, is EADIYQTPRYLVIGTGKKITLECSQTMGHDKMYWYQQDPGMELHLIHYSYGVNSTEKGDLSSESTVSRIRTEHFPLTLESARPSHTSQYLCASSGTGRTEAFFGQGTRLTVV.

This clonotype was observed a few times. The chain carries TRBV13 and TRBJ1-2; D uncertain. Looked up from germline, CDR1 is PRHDT and CDR2 is FYEKMQ (reference sequence). Deletions cut 5 bases from V and 4 bases from J, with 17 bases between. This CDR3 region has 15 residues. Here the CDR3 reads CASSVLSAATYGYTF. CDR3 bases: TGTGCCAGCAGCGTCCTTAGCGCAGCGACCTATGGCTACACCTTC.

In regard to this clonotype: A much larger clone is a single base away; this may be a read error. This chain links TRBV21-1 with TRBJ2-7; TRBD1 is the table's D call, not checked against the DNA. TRBV21-1 corresponds to a pseudogene. This CDR3 comprises 14 residues. The CDR3 loop reads CASSTGTGVYEQYF. Here the CDR3 DNA reads TGTGCCAGCAGTACCGGGACAGGGGTCTACGAGCAGTACTTC.

This chain joins TRBV20-1 and TRBJ1-2, with D maybe TRBD1 (5 bases). The CDR3 extends over 13 amino acids. Trimming cost V 1 base and J 3 bases, with 9 bases left between them. Germline loops: CDR1 DFQATT, CDR2 SNEGSKA (reference sequence). The CDR3 region is CSARGDRYYGYTF. CDR3 nucleotide sequence: TGCAGTGCTAGAGGAGACAGATACTATGGCTACACCTTC.

This clonotype appeared a few times. V usage is TRBV24-1 and J usage is TRBJ2-2; TRBD2 matches at 13 bases. Unmatched junction bases numbered 0, after V lost 7 bases and J lost 5 bases. The CDR3 is 14 amino acids. The germline CDR1 and CDR2 sequences are KGHDR and SFDVKD. CDR3 coding DNA: TGTGCCACCAGGGGACTAGCGGGGACCGGGGAGCTGTTTTTT. Its protein product is CATRGLAGTGELFF.

The J gene is TRBJ1-5, the V gene TRBV20-1; D is undetermined. The CDR3 is 13 residues long. Looked up from germline, CDR1 is DFQATT and CDR2 is SNEGSKA (reference sequence). With 3 bases removed from V and 4 bases from J, the gap between germline ends came to 10 bases. The CDR3 protein is CSASKETNQPQHF. CDR3 in DNA: TGCAGTGCTAGTAAGGAGACAAATCAGCCCCAGCATTTT.

In this sample, this clonotype turned up a few times. The chain couples TRBV6-5 to TRBJ1-5; D unclear. The ends were cut back, 4 bases at V and 3 bases at J, with 13 bases in the middle. The CDR3 totals 15 residues. The germline V gene encodes CDR1 MNHEY and CDR2 SVGAGI. CDR3 DNA: TGTGCCAGCAGTTCCCCCGGTGGTTTCAATCAGCCCCAGCATTTT. This gives the protein CASSSPGGFNQPQHF.

The chain carries TRBV24-1 and TRBJ2-1; no firm D call. With 2 bases removed from V and 10 bases from J, the gap between germline ends came to 8 bases. Germline CDR1 is KGHDR and CDR2 is SFDVKD. This CDR3 has 12 amino acids. The DNA of the CDR3 is TGTGCCACCAGTGATTGGACCCAGGAGCAGTTCTTC. Residues: CATSDWTQEQFF.

This clonotype was counted a few times. This sequence joins TRBV30 and TRBJ2-7; 11 bases fit TRBD2. Germline CDR1 GTSNPN, CDR2 SVGIG (reference sequence). The junction had 13 bases not matched to a gene; V was cut back by 3 bases and J by 6 bases. This CDR3 has 16 amino acids. The CDR3 here is CAWRAASGGRISEQYF. Here the CDR3 DNA reads TGTGCCTGGAGAGCCGCTAGCGGGGGGCGAATAAGCGAGCAGTACTTC.

This clonotype was seen a few times. The chain links TRBV11-1 to TRBJ1-2; D might be TRBD1 (5 bases). CDR3 size: 13 residues. Germline V gene data show CDR1 as SGHAT and CDR2 as FQDESV (reference sequence). Trimming shortened V by 6 bases and J by 3 bases, and 11 bases separated the two germline ends. CDR3 DNA sequence: TGTGCCAGCAGACCAGCGGGGGACTATGGCTACACCTTC. This encodes CASRPAGDYGYTF.

This clonotype was seen repeatedly, ten times or more. The chain uses TRBV12-3 or TRBV12-4 and TRBJ1-2; D gene uncertain. The CDR3 spans 13 residues. Trimming shortened V by 5 bases and J by 4 bases, and 11 bases separated the two germline ends. CDR3 sequence reads: CASSPAGSYGYTF. CDR3 nucleotide sequence: TGTGCCAGCAGTCCCGCCGGCTCCTATGGCTACACCTTC.

A few counts support this clonotype. This sequence joins TRBV2 and TRBJ1-5; no clear D. The CDR3 loop spans 15 amino acids. Trimming took 1 base from V and 4 from J, leaving 11 bases between them. Per germline, CDR1 SNHLY and CDR2 FYNNEI. The CDR3 loop is CASSEGRTVNQPQHF. The CDR3 DNA reads TGTGCCAGCAGTGAAGGCCGTACTGTAAATCAGCCCCAGCATTTT. Based on the CDR3 plus reference TRBV2 and TRBJ1-5, the full variable domain is EPEVTQTPSHQVTQMGQEVILRCVPISNHLYFYWYRQILGQKVEFLVSFYNNEISEKSEIFDDQFSVERPDGSNFTLKIRSTKLEDSAMYFCASSEGRTVNQPQHFGDGTRLSIL.